A selection of T cell receptor beta chains follows, all from one sample in a study of shared clonotypes between healthy human individuals. The protocol was immunoSEQ multiplex PCR, while the TCRdb copy is restricted to in-frame clones and leaves out a portion. In the table there are 950,000 to 1,100,000 clones, about 75% of which are singletons. Specimen: memory CD4+ T cells sorted from blood. The receptors were gathered from a man younger than 35 in good health. The CDR3 runs from the conserved cysteine through the conserved F or W. A D gene is named only where the DNA matches it firmly. A clone size is listed for some rows: how often the clone was seen (once, few, many), or a class if it is expanded.

len,j_gene,abundance,d_gene,v_gene,CDR3nt,CDR3aa
16,TRBJ2-3,.,.,TRBV5-4,TGTGCCAGCAGCTTGACCGGGAAGGCTAGCACAGATACGCAGTATTTT,CASSLTGKASTDTQYF
15,TRBJ1-1,few,TRBD1,TRBV6-1,TGTGCCAGCAGTGCGGCAGGGGGCCGCGTCACTGAAGCTTTCTTT,CASSAAGGRVTEAFF
16,TRBJ1-1,.,.,TRBV5-6,TGTGTCAGCAGCTTGGCCGTCGGGCCCATGAACACTGAAGCTTTCTTT,CVSSLAVGPMNTEAFF
15,TRBJ1-1,once,TRBD1,TRBV7-9,TGTGCCAGCAGCTCCCAGGACAGGAGTTCAACTGAAGCTTTCTTT,CASSSQDRSSTEAFF
14,TRBJ2-1,.,TRBD2,TRBV18,TGTGCCAGCTCGCGGACTAGCGGGGGTAATGAGCAGTTCTTC,CASSRTSGGNEQFF
12,TRBJ1-1,.,.,TRBV7-9,TGTGCCAGCAGCTTCGGGATGGGGGGAGCTTTCTTT,CASSFGMGGAFF
16,TRBJ2-5,.,TRBD2,TRBV14,TGTGCCAGCAGCCAGGGACTAGCGACGTACCAAGAGACCCAGTACTTC,CASSQGLATYQETQYF
16,TRBJ2-3,.,.,TRBV5-5,TGTGCCAGCAGCCGAGGCCATGGGGGAAGCACAGATACGCAGTATTTT,CASSRGHGGSTDTQYF
15,TRBJ1-2,.,TRBD1,TRBV7-2,TGTGCCAGCAGCTTAGACAGGGGGACGAACTATGGCTACACCTTC,CASSLDRGTNYGYTF
12,TRBJ1-4,.,.,TRBV28,TGTGCCAGTCAGGGGTCGGGTGAAAAACTGTTTTTT,CASQGSGEKLFF
15,TRBJ1-2,.,.,TRBV6-5,TGTGCCAGCAGTTACTCGAAGGTATCAAGCAGGGGCTACACCTTC,CASSYSKVSSRGYTF
15,TRBJ1-2,once,.,TRBV5-1,TGCGCCAGCAGCTTTGAAGGGCGACCTATTGATGGCTACACCTTC,CASSFEGRPIDGYTF
16,TRBJ2-2,.,.,TRBV6-1,TGTGCCAGCAGTGAAGGTTGGGGGCAGAACACCGGGGAGCTGTTTTTT,CASSEGWGQNTGELFF
12,TRBJ2-5,few,.,TRBV6-5,TGTGCCAGCAGCAGTGTAGGAGAGACCCAGTACTTC,CASSSVGETQYF
14,TRBJ1-6,.,TRBD1,TRBV19,TGTGCCAGTAGTACCGGACAGGGAGTATCACCCCTCCACTTT,CASSTGQGVSPLHF